A selection of T cell receptor beta chains follows, all from one sample in a study of molecular identifiers for immune sequencing clone quantification. TCRdb ran MiXCR on the PCR reads and lists one entry per CDR3 protein. Found here are 550,000 to 750,000 distinct CDR3 sequences, nearly 20% of them singletons; the top ten hold around 0.9%. The sequencing input was naive CD8+ T cells from blood, with Jurkat cell RNA spiked in. The receptors come from a human donor in good health. Some libraries in this study had Jurkat cell RNA spiked in. The CDR3 runs from the conserved cysteine through the conserved F or W. The D gene is left open where the match is weak. Clone size, where shown, is once, few, many, or a class for clones that have expanded.

DNA	CDR3	size	J	V	D
TGTGCCAGCAGTGGTTTTGCGGCTGCAACTAATGAAAAACTGTTTTTT	CASSGFAAATNEKLFF	NA	TRBJ1-4	TRBV2	NA
TGTGCCAGTAGTATAGTTATTGATTGGAACACTGAAGCTTTCTTT	CASSIVIDWNTEAFF	many	TRBJ1-1	TRBV19	NA
TGCGCCAGCAGCTTGGGGGCGGGGACGGGGGAGCAGTACTTC	CASSLGAGTGEQYF	few	TRBJ2-7	TRBV5-1	NA
TGTGCCAGCAGTCCCGACAGGGGAGGGACCTATAATTCACCCCTCCACTTT	CASSPDRGGTYNSPLHF	many	TRBJ1-6	TRBV6-5	TRBD1
TGCGCCAGCAGTCATGGCTGGGGGCAATCGCAGTATTTT	CASSHGWGQSQYF	many	TRBJ2-3	TRBV5-1	NA
TGTGCCAATTCGAAGGGGAACATTCAGTACTTC	CANSKGNIQYF	many	TRBJ2-4	TRBV2	NA
TGTGCCAGCAGTTTTAGTAGCGGGGGAGGGTACGAGCAGTACTTC	CASSFSSGGGYEQYF	few	TRBJ2-7	TRBV27	TRBD2
TGTGCCAGCAGCGGGGGGGCTTCTTTGACAGATACGCAGTATTTT	CASSGGASLTDTQYF	many	TRBJ2-3	TRBV11-2	NA
TGCAGTGCTAGGTTCCCGACTAGCGCAGAATACCTTTCCTACAATGAGCAGTTCTTC	CSARFPTSAEYLSYNEQFF	NA	TRBJ2-1	TRBV20-1	TRBD2
TGTGCCAGCAGTTTATCGCAGGGGTGGGGGGCGGTGAACACTGAAGCTTTCTTT	CASSLSQGWGAVNTEAFF	NA	TRBJ1-1	TRBV28	NA
TGTGCCAGTAGTATGGACGGGACTCCGGGGGGCAATGAGCAGTTCTTC	CASSMDGTPGGNEQFF	NA	TRBJ2-1	TRBV19	TRBD2
TGCAGTGCTAGGTTTGGGAGGGACACTGAAGCTTTCTTT	CSARFGRDTEAFF	many	TRBJ1-1	TRBV20-1	NA
TGTGCCAGCAGCGTAGCCCCTCCTAGCTACAATGAGCAGTTCTTC	CASSVAPPSYNEQFF	NA	TRBJ2-1	TRBV9	NA
TGTGCCAACAGCGCAGACCCAAACGAGCAGTACTTC	CANSADPNEQYF	NA	TRBJ2-7	TRBV27	NA
TGCGCCAGCAGCCAAGAGGGACAGGGGGCGAATCAGCCCCAGCATTTT	CASSQEGQGANQPQHF	many	TRBJ1-5	TRBV4-1	TRBD1
NA	CASSLAVLGGSYNEQFF	few	TRBJ2-1	TRBV11-2	NA
TGTGCCAGTAGTAAAATAGGGATCAGCTCTGGGGCCAACGTCCTGACTTTC	CASSKIGISSGANVLTF	NA	TRBJ2-6	TRBV19	NA
TGTGCCAGCAGCTTAACTCCACAGCCAGAGACCCAGTACTTC	CASSLTPQPETQYF	few	TRBJ2-5	TRBV7-9	NA
TGTGCCTGGAGTGTACAGGGAAGCTATGGCTACACCTTC	CAWSVQGSYGYTF	NA	TRBJ1-2	TRBV30	NA
TGTGCCAGTAGCGGGAGGGAGGTCACTGAAGCTTTCTTT	CASSGREVTEAFF	few	TRBJ1-1	TRBV19	NA
TGTGCCAGCAGCACAACAGGGGTGAACACTGAAGCTTTCTTT	CASSTTGVNTEAFF	many	TRBJ1-1	TRBV7-2	TRBD1
TGTGCCAGCAGTTTTATCAGGACTAGCGGGAGCAATGAGCAGTTCTTC	CASSFIRTSGSNEQFF	many	TRBJ2-1	TRBV28	TRBD2
TGTGCCAGCAGCCCGGAATCGGCTAGCGAATTCACAGATACGCAGTATTTT	CASSPESASEFTDTQYF	many	TRBJ2-3	TRBV9	NA
TGTGGCAGCAGCCCCAGGACAGATACGCAGTATTTT	CGSSPRTDTQYF	NA	TRBJ2-3	TRBV7-9	NA
TGCAGTTCCTCCCCAGGGGGGGCTGCTGGCTACACCTTC	CSSSPGGAAGYTF	many	TRBJ1-2	TRBV20-1	TRBD1
TGTGCCAGCAGTTCCTCCCGCAGGGGGAAGCTCCAAGAGACCCAGTACTTC	CASSSSRRGKLQETQYF	many	TRBJ2-5	TRBV28	TRBD1
TGTGCCTGGAGGTATTCTGGGAACACTGAAGCTTTCTTT	CAWRYSGNTEAFF	NA	TRBJ1-1	TRBV30	NA
TGTGCCAGCAGCCATCGAACTAGCGGGGGGACAGATACGCAGTATTTT	CASSHRTSGGTDTQYF	many	TRBJ2-3	TRBV11-2	TRBD2
TGTGCCAGCAGTTTATTCCGGACGCCCAGCACAGATACGCAGTATTTT	CASSLFRTPSTDTQYF	NA	TRBJ2-3	TRBV12-3/TRBV12-4	NA
TGTGCCAGCAGCTTAGATGGGACATGGGACACCGGGGAGCTGTTTTTT	CASSLDGTWDTGELFF	many	TRBJ2-2	TRBV11-2	NA
TGTGCCAGTAGTATCTCATCGAACACCGGGGGGCTGTTTTTT	CASSISSNTGGLFF	NA	TRBJ2-2	TRBV19	NA